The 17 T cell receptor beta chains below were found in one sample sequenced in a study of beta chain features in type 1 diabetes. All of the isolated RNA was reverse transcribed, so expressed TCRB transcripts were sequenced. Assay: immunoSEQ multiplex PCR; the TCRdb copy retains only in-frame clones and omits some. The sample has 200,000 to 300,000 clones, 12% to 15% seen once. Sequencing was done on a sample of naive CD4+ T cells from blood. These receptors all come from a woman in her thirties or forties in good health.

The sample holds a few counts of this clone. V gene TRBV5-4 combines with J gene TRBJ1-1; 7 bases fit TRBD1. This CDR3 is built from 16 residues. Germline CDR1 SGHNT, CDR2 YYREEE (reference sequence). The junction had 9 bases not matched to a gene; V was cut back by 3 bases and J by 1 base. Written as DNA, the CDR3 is TGTGCCAGCAGCTCCCTGTGGGGACAGAGGAACACTGAAGCTTTCTTT. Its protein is CASSSLWGQRNTEAFF. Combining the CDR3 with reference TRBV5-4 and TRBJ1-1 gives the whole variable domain ETGVTQSPTHLIKTRGQQVTLRCSSQSGHNTVSWYQQALGQGPQFIFQYYREEENGRGNFPPRFSGLQFPNYSSELNVNALELDDSALYLCASSSLWGQRNTEAFFGQGTRLTVV.

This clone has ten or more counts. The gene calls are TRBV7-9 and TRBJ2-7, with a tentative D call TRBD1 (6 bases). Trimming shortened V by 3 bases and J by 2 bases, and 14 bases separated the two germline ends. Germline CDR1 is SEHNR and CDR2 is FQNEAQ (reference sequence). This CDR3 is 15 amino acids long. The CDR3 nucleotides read TGTGCCAGCAGCTTCGACAGGTTAGGCACCTACGAGCAGTACTTC. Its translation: CASSFDRLGTYEQYF.

CDR3 residues: CASSGPGSGNTIYF. CDR3 DNA: TGTGCCAGCAGTGGGCCGGGATCTGGAAACACCATATATTTT. The genes are TRBV25-1 and TRBJ1-3, with D uncertain. CDR1 and CDR2 from the germline V gene are MGHDK and SYGVNS. This CDR3 region has 14 residues. V was shortened by 4 bases and J by 1 base, with 8 bases between the two germline ends.

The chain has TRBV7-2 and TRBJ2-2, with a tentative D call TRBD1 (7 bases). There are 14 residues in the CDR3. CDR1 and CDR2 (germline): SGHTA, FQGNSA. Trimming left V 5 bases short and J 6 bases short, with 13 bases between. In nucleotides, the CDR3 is TGTGCCAGCAGCCCAGGGGGAGGCGCCGGGGAGCTGTTTTTT. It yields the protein CASSPGGGAGELFF. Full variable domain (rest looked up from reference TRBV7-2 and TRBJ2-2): GAGVSQSPSNKVTEKGKDVELRCDPISGHTALYWYRQSLGQGLEFLIYFQGNSAPDKSGLPSDRFSAERTGGSVSTLTIQRTQQEDSAVYLCASSPGGGAGELFFGEGSRLTVL.

CDR3: CASKGEGGQPQHF. CDR3 nucleotides: TGTGCCAGCAAGGGGGAGGGAGGTCAGCCCCAGCATTTT. The chain uses TRBV2 and TRBJ1-5; D is perhaps TRBD1 (6 bases). CDR1 SNHLY and CDR2 FYNNEI come from the germline V gene. V gave up 7 bases and J gave up 6 bases, with 13 bases separating them. The CDR3 sequence is 13 residues long.

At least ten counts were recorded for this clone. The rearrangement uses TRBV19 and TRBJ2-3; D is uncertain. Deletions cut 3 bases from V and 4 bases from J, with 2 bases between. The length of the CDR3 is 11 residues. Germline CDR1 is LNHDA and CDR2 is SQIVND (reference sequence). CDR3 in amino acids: CASSISDTQYF. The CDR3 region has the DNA TGTGCCAGTAGTATCTCAGATACGCAGTATTTT. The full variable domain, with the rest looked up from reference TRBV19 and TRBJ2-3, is DGGITQSPKYLFRKEGQNVTLSCEQNLNHDAMYWYRQDPGQGLRLIYYSQIVNDFQKGDIAEGYSVSREKKESFPLTVTSAQKNPTAFYLCASSISDTQYFGPGTRLTVL.

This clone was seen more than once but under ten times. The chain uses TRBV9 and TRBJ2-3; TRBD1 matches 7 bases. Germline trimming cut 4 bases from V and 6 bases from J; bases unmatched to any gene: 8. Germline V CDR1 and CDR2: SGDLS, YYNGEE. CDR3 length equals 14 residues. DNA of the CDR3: TGTGCCAGCAGCACGTCCGGGACAGCGGATACGCAGTATTTT. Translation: CASSTSGTADTQYF.

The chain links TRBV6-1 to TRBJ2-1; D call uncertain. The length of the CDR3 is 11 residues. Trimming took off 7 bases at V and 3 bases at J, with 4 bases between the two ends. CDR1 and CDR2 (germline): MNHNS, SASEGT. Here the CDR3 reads CASIVYNEQFF. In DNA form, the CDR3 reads TGTGCCAGCATCGTCTACAATGAGCAGTTCTTC.

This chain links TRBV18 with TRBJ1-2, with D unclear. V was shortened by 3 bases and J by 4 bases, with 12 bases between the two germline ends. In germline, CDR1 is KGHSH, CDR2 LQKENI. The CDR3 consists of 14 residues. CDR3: CASSPYSGPYGYTF. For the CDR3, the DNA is TGTGCCAGCTCACCCTACAGCGGGCCCTATGGCTACACCTTC. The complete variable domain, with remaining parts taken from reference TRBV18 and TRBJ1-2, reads NAGVMQNPRHLVRRRGQEARLRCSPMKGHSHVYWYRQLPEEGLKFMVYLQKENIIDESGMPKERFSAEFPKEGPSILRIQQVVRGDSAAYFCASSPYSGPYGYTFGSGTRLTVV.

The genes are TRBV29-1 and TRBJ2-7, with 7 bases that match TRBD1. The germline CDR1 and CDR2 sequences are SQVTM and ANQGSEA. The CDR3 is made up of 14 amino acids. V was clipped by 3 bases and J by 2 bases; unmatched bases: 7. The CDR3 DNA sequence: TGCAGCGTTGAGGAACCGGGACAGACCTACGAGCAGTACTTC. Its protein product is CSVEEPGQTYEQYF.

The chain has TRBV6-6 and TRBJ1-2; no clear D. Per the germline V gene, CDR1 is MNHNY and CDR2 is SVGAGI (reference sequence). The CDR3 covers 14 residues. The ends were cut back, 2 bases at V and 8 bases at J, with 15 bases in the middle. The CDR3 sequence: CASSYARGGYGYTF. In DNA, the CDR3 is TGTGCCAGCAGTTACGCCCGCGGAGGGTACGGCTACACCTTC.

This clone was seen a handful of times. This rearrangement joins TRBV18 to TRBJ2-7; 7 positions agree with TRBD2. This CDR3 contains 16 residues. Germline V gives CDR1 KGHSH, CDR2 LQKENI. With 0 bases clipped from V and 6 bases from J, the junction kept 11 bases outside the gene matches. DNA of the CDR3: TGTGCCAGCTCACCACCCCAGCTAGCGGCAGATGGCGAGCAGTACTTC. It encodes CASSPPQLAADGEQYF.

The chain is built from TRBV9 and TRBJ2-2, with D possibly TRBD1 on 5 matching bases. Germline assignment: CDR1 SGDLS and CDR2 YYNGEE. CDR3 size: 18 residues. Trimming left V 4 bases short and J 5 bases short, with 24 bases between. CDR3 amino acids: CASSPLPLERTGTGELFF. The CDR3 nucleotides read TGTGCCAGCAGCCCCCTCCCCCTGGAACGCACAGGAACCGGGGAGCTGTTTTTT.

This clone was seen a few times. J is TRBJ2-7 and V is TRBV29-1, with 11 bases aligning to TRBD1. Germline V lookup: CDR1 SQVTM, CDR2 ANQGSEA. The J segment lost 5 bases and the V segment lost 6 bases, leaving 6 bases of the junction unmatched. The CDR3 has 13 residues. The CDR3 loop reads CSVEPGQGDEQYF. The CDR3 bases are TGCAGCGTAGAACCGGGACAGGGGGACGAGCAGTACTTC.

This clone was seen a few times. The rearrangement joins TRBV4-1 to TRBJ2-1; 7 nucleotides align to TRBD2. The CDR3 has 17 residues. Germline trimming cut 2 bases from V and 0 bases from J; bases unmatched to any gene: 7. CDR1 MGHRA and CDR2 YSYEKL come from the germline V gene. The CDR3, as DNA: TGCGCCAGCAGCCAAATTTATGCGGGGGACTCCTACAATGAGCAGTTCTTC. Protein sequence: CASSQIYAGDSYNEQFF.

The CDR3 coding sequence is TGTGCCAGCAGTTCGGACAGGGGGCTGGAACTGTTTTTT. Protein sequence: CASSSDRGLELFF. The chain uses TRBV2 and TRBJ2-2, with TRBD1 matching over 11 bases. With V trimmed by 5 bases and J by 14 bases, 7 bases remained unmatched. Germline values: CDR1 SNHLY, CDR2 FYNNEI. This CDR3 comprises 13 residues.

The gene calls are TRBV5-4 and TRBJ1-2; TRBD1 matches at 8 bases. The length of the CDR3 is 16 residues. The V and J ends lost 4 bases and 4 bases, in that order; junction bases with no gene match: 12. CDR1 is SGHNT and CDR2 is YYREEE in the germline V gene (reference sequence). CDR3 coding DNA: TGTGCCAGCAGCCTTGCTGGAAGGACAGGGTTCTATGGCTACACCTTC. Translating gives CASSLAGRTGFYGYTF.